This record concerns one T cell receptor beta chain sequence. Its cognate antigen is unknown. The sample is drawn from a study of shared clonotypes between healthy human individuals. Study-wide results and caveats: About 5% of naive CD4 clonotypes were shared across a few donors.

It was across several immunoSEQ plates that each subset's genomic DNA was evenly split. Clones were read by immunoSEQ multiplex PCR, and TCRdb kept only the in-frame ones, dropping some. In the table there are some 2.4 million clones, approximately 93% of which are singletons. CD45RA-negative memory and CD45RA+ naive subsets were split from the CD4+ cells. J was trimmed by 4 bases and V by 2 bases; bases with no gene match: 4. CDR3 length equals 16 residues. Germline lookup yields CDR1 MRHNA and CDR2 SNTAGT. The chain combines TRBV6-4 with TRBJ2-5; 13 bases map to TRBD2. Sequences were obtained from naive CD4+ T cells from PBMCs. The subset was: CD45RA+ positively selected. This receptor was obtained from a young man in good health. Some clones in this sample may be carry-over from other donors' samples. The CDR3 DNA follows: TGTGCCAGCAGTGACCCGGGACTAGCGGGATCAGAGACCCAGTACTTC. Its protein product is CASSDPGLAGSETQYF.